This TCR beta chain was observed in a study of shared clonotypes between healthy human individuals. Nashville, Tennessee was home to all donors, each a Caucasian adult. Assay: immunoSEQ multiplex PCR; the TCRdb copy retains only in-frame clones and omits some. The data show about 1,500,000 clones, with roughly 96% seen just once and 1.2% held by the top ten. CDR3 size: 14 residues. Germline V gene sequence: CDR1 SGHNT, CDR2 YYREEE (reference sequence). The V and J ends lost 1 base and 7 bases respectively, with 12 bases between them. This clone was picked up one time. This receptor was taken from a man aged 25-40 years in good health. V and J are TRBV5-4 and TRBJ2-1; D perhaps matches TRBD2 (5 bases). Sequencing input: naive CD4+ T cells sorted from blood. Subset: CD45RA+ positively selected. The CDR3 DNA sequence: TGTGCCAGCAGCTTGAAACTAGTCGCGAATGAGCAGTTCTTC. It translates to CASSLKLVANEQFF.